This TCR beta chain was documented in a study of blood T cell repertoires in COVID-19. Turning to the study itself: Spain, Italy and the United States supplied samples that represented acute and convalescent COVID-19.

Germline-derived CDR1 and CDR2 are ENHRY and SYGVKD. Trimming pared 0 bases from V and 0 bases from J, leaving 11 bases between. The CDR3 runs to 16 residues. Original processing notes: Scientists estimated how many nucleated cells there were by amplifying reference gene primers. The data were produced by immunoSEQ multiplex PCR, yet TCRdb's version contains in-frame clones alone and is incomplete. D and trimming were read from the DNA, whereas the V and J calls and clone size are those reported in that table. Counted here are about 260,000 clones, 84% occurring once; the ten biggest clones make up 1.5%.

This sequence was found in a woman between 35 and 50 years old who had recovered from COVID-19. Sequences were obtained from peripheral blood. V is TRBV10-3 and J is TRBJ1-1; TRBD1 might be the D (5 bases). Here the CDR3 reads CAISESVTGVNTEAFF. In nucleotides, the CDR3 is TGTGCCATCAGTGAGTCGGTCACAGGAGTGAACACTGAAGCTTTCTTT.